Described below is a single T cell receptor beta chain sequence and its context. Its antigen is unidentified. The data originate from a study of cytomegalovirus exposure and HLA in healthy donors. Germline V gene sequence: CDR1 SNHLY, CDR2 FYNNEI. Trimming pared 6 bases from V and 0 bases from J, leaving 6 bases between. The CDR3 extends over 13 amino acids. The PCR used 60 Vbeta and 13 Jbeta primers. Using immunoSEQ multiplex PCR, the repertoire was profiled, and TCRdb retains in-frame clones only, with some absent. Of approximately 120,000 clones listed, roughly 80% are singletons. Study results and limitations: Researchers reportedly found TCR beta sequences accurately predicted most subjects' HLA-A and HLA-B alleles. Immune exposure was documented only through CMV serostatus.

The gene calls are TRBV2 and TRBJ1-5; unclear D gene. This sequence was found in a man aged 25 to 40 in good health and CMV-seropositive. Sequenced: PBMCs. The CDR3 region is CASRQYSNQPQHF. For the CDR3, the DNA is TGTGCCAGCAGACAGTATAGCAATCAGCCCCAGCATTTT.